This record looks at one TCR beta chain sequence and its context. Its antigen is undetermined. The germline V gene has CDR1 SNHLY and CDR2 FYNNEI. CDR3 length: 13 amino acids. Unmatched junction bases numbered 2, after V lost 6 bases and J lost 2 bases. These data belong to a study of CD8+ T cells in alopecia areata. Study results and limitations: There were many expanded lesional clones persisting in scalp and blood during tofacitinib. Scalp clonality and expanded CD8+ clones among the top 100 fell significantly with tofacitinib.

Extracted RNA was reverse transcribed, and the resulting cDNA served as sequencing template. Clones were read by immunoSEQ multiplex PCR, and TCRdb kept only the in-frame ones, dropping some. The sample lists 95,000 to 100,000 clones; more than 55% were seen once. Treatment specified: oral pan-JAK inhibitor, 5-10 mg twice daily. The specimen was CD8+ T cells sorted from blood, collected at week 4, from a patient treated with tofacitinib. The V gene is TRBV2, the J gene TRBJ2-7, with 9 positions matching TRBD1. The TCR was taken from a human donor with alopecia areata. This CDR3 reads CASSGTGPYEQYF. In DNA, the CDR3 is TGTGCCAGCAGCGGGACAGGGCCCTACGAGCAGTACTTC.